These 3 T cell receptor beta chains share one sample of origin, sequenced in a study of PD-L1 blockade in urothelial cancer. The method was immunoSEQ multiplex PCR; TCRdb's version includes in-frame clones alone and lacks a portion of them. This sample carries some 40,000 clones, 82% of them seen once, and the ten largest clones take about 17%. Sequenced material: PBMCs, taken around atezolizumab (anti-PD-L1) treatment. Receptor source: a man in his 60s with urothelial cancer.

This chain uses TRBV7-2 with TRBJ1-5; TRBD1 is a possible D gene (5 bases). This CDR3 spans 12 amino acids. Germline CDR1 and CDR2: SGHTA and FQGNSA. V was trimmed by 11 bases and J by 1 base, leaving 9 bases between them. CDR3 nucleotides: TGTGCCGGAAACAGGAGCAATCAGCCCCAGCATTTT. This codes for CAGNRSNQPQHF.

A few counts support this clone. The chain has TRBV2 and TRBJ2-4, with D maybe TRBD1 (6 bases). This CDR3 comprises 15 residues. V lost 6 bases to trimming and J lost 3 bases, with 15 bases between them. CDR1 and CDR2 (germline): SNHLY, FYNNEI. CDR3 protein: CASRGAGADKNIQYF. The CDR3 DNA is TGTGCCAGCAGGGGTGCAGGGGCTGACAAAAACATTCAGTACTTC.

This clone was found once. This chain uses TRBV28 with TRBJ2-7; no firm D call. Per the germline V gene, CDR1 is MDHEN and CDR2 is SYDVKM. CDR3 size: 12 residues. The V and J ends lost 5 bases and 2 bases respectively, with 7 bases between them. The CDR3 DNA reads as TGTGCCAGCAGTCTTACGGCCTACGAGCAGTACTTC. Amino acids: CASSLTAYEQYF.